This paragraph covers one TCR beta chain sequence. The CDR3 runs 12 residues. The germline CDR1 and CDR2 sequences are SGHRS and YFSETQ. Deletions cut 4 bases from V and 7 bases from J, with 11 bases between. The data derive from a study of technical replicates of blood from several donors. The data were produced by immunoSEQ multiplex PCR, yet TCRdb's version contains in-frame clones alone and is incomplete. This sample has tens of thousands of clones, with around nine tenths found just once. The sequenced sample consisted of PBMCs. The genes are TRBV5-1 and TRBJ2-5; TRBD2 is a possible D gene (6 bases). The source of this sequence is a human donor in good health. Some clones in this sample may be carry-over from other donors' samples. The CDR3 nucleotides read TGCGCCAGCAGCATTACCGGGGGGACCCAGTACTTC. Its protein is CASSITGGTQYF.